This T cell receptor beta chain was recovered during a study of T cell responses to AZD1222 COVID-19 vaccine. With regard to this clone: The target antigen is unknown.

The germline V gene encodes CDR1 LGHNA and CDR2 YNFKEQ. The trim removed 6 bases at V and 10 bases at J, leaving 12 bases unmatched. The length of the CDR3 is 15 residues. Findings and limits, study-wide: Clonal diversity was possibly underestimated, and white British individuals and females predominated among donors. Close to half of spike-specific TCRs reportedly recognize unmutated variant regions. Repertoire sampling occurred only after the peak T cell response. The study found Spike-specific TCR breadth and depth rose after two AZD1222 doses.

This table comes from immunoSEQ multiplex PCR, and its TCRdb copy is limited to in-frame clones, with some not included. Found here are roughly 160,000 clones, just over 90% of them singletons; the top ten hold 1.3%. V and J are TRBV4-2 and TRBJ1-6; 7 positions agree with TRBD1. The source material was peripheral blood, sampled 28 days after the second AZD1222 dose. The TCR was taken from an adult who received the AZD1222 COVID-19 vaccine. CDR3 in DNA: TGTGCCAGCAGGGGCACAGGGGTTGTAGGATCACCCCTCCACTTT. As protein: CASRGTGVVGSPLHF.